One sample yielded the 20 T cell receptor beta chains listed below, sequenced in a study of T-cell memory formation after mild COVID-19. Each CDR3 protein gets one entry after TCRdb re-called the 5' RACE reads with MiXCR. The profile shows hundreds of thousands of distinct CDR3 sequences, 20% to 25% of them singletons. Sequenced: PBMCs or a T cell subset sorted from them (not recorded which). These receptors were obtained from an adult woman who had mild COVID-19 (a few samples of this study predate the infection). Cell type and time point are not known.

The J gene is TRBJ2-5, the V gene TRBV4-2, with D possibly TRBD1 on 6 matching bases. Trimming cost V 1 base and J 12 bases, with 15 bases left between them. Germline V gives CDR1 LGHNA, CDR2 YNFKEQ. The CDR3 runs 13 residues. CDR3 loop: CASSQVGTRDKYF. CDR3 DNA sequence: TGTGCCAGCAGCCAAGTCGGGACCCGGGACAAGTACTTC.

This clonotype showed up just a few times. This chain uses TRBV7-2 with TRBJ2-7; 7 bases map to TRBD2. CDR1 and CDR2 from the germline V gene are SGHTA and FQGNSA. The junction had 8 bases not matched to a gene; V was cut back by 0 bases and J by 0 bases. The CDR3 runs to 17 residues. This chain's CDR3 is CASSLALSGSSSYEQYF. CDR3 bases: TGTGCCAGCAGCTTAGCGCTTAGCGGGTCGAGCTCCTACGAGCAGTACTTC. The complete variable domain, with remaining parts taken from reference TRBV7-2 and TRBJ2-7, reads GAGVSQSPSNKVTEKGKDVELRCDPISGHTALYWYRQSLGQGLEFLIYFQGNSAPDKSGLPSDRFSAERTGGSVSTLTIQRTQQEDSAVYLCASSLALSGSSSYEQYFGPGTRLTVT.

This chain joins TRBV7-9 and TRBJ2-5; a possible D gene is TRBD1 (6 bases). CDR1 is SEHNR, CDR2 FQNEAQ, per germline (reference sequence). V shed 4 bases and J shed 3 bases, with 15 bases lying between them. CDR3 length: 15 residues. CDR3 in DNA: TGTGCCAGCAGCTCTTGGACAGATCAAGAAGAGACCCAGTACTTC. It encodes CASSSWTDQEETQYF.

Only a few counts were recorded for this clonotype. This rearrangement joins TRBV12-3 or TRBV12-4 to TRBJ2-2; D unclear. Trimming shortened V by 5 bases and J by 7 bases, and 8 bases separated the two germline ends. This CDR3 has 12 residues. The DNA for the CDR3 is TGTGCCAGCAGTCGTGAGGTCGGGGAGCTGTTTTTT. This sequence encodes CASSREVGELFF.

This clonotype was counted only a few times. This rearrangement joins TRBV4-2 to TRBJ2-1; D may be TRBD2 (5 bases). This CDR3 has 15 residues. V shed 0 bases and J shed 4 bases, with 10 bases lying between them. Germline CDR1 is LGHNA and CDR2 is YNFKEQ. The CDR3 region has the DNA TGTGCCAGCAGCCAAGAAGAAGCGGAGTACAATGAGCAGTTCTTC. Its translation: CASSQEEAEYNEQFF.

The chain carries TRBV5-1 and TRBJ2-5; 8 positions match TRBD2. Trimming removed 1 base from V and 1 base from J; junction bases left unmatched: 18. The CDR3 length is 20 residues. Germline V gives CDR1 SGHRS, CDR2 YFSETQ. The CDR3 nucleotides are TGCGCCAGCAGCTTGCCCCTTTCTGGGACGGCGGGACTAGTCCAAGAGACCCAGTACTTC. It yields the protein CASSLPLSGTAGLVQETQYF.

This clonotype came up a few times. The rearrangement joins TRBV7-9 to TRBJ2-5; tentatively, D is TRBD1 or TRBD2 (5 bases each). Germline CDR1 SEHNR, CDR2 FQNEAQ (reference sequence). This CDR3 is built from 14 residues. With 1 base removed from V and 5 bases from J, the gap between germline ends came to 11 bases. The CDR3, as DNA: TGTGCCAGCAGCTTAGGAGGGGTCGAGGAGACCCAGTACTTC. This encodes CASSLGGVEETQYF. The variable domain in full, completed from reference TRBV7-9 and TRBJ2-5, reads DTGVSQNPRHKITKRGQNVTFRCDPISEHNRLYWYRQTLGQGPEFLTYFQNEAQLEKSRLLSDRFSAERPKGSFSTLEIQRTEQGDSAMYLCASSLGGVEETQYFGPGTRLLVL.

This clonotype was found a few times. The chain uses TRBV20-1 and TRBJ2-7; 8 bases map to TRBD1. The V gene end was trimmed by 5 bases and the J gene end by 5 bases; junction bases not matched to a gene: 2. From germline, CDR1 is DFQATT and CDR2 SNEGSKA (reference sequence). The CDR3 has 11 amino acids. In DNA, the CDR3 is TGCAGTGCTCGGACAGGGAACGAGCAGTACTTC. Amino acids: CSARTGNEQYF.

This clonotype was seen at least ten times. As DNA, the CDR3 is TGTGCCAGCAGTTATTTCGGCGGGGGGGCAGCCAAAAACATTCAGTACTTC. Translated: CASSYFGGGAAKNIQYF. The J gene is TRBJ2-4, the V gene TRBV12-3 or TRBV12-4; 9 positions match TRBD2. V was clipped by 4 bases and J by 0 bases; unmatched bases: 7. CDR3 length: 17 residues.

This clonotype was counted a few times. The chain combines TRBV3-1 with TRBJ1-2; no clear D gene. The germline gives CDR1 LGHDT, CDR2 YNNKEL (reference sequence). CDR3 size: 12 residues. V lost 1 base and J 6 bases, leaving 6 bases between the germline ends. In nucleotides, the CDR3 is TGTGCCAGCAGCCAAGCCAGGAATGGCTACACCTTC. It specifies CASSQARNGYTF.

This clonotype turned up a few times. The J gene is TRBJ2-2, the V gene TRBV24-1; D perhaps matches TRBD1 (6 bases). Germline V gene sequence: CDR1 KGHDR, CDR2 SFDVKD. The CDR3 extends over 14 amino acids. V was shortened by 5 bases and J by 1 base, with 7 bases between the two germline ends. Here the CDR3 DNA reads TGTGCCACCAGTGGAGGGGGGAACACCGGGGAGCTGTTTTTT. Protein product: CATSGGGNTGELFF.

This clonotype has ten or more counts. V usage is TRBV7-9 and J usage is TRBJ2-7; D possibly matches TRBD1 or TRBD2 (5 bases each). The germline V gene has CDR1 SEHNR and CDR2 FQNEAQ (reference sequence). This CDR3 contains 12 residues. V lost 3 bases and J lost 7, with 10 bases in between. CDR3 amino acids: CASSLGTREQYF. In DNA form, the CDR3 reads TGTGCCAGCAGCTTGGGGACGAGGGAGCAGTACTTC.

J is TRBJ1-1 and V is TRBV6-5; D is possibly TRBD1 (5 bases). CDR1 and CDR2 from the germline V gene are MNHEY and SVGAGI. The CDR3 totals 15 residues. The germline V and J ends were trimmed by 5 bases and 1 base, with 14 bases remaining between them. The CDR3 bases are TGTGCCAGCAGTCCGCCCCCGACAGAGAACACTGAAGCTTTCTTT. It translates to CASSPPPTENTEAFF.

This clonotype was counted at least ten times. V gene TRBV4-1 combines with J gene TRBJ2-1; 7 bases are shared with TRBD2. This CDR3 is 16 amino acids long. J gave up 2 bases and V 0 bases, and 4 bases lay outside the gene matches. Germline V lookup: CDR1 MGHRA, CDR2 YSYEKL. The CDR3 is CASSQDGGTTYNEQFF. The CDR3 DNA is TGCGCCAGCAGCCAAGATGGCGGGACTACCTACAATGAGCAGTTCTTC.

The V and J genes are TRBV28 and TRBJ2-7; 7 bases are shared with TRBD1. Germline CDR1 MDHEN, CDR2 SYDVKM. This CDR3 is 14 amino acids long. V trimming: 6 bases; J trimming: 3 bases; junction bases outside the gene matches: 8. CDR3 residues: CASSNIGGYYEQYF. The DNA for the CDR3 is TGTGCCAGCAGCAATATAGGGGGCTACTACGAGCAGTACTTC.

CDR3 DNA sequence: TGTGCCAGCAGCTCGGTCCAACAGGGTAGTAATGGCTACACCTTC. Translating it yields CASSSVQQGSNGYTF. The chain has TRBV7-2 and TRBJ1-2, with D maybe TRBD1 (6 bases). The CDR3 totals 15 residues. V shed 4 bases and J shed 6 bases, with 18 bases lying between them. Germline V gene sequence: CDR1 SGHTA, CDR2 FQGNSA.

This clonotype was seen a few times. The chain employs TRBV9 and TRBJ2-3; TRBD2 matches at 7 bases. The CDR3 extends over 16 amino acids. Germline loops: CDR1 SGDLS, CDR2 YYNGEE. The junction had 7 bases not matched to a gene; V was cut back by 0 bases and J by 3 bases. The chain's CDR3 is CASSVVGTMATDTQYF. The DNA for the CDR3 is TGTGCCAGCAGCGTAGTGGGGACTATGGCGACAGATACGCAGTATTTT. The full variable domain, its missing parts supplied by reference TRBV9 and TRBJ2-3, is DSGVTQTPKHLITATGQRVTLRCSPRSGDLSVYWYQQSLDQGLQFLIQYYNGEERAKGNILERFSAQQFPDLHSELNLSSLELGDSALYFCASSVVGTMATDTQYFGPGTRLTVL.

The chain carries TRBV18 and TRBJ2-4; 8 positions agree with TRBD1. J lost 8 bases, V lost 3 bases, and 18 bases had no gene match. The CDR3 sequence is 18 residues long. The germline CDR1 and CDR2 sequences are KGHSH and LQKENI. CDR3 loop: CASSPRGTGGSRADIQYF. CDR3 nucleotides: TGTGCCAGCTCACCTAGGGGCACAGGGGGGTCCCGGGCGGACATTCAGTACTTC.

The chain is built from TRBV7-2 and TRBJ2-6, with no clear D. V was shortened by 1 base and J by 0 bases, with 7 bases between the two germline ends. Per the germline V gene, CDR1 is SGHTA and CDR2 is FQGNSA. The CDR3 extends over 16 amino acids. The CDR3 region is CASSLGSGSGANVLTF. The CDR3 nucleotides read TGTGCCAGCAGCTTAGGTTCCGGCTCTGGGGCCAACGTCCTGACTTTC.

CDR3 residues: CASSLQTGSGEQYF. In DNA form, the CDR3 reads TGTGCCAGCAGTTTACAGACAGGGTCGGGGGAGCAGTACTTC. The J gene is TRBJ2-7, the V gene TRBV27; 7 positions match TRBD1. This CDR3 has 14 amino acids. CDR1 MNHEY and CDR2 SMNVEV come from the germline V gene (reference sequence). The junction had 8 bases not matched to a gene; V was cut back by 2 bases and J by 7 bases.